The clone carrying this TCR beta chain was seen more than once but under ten times. The sample originates from a study of T-cell reconstitution after alpha-beta-depleted transplantation in children. V lost 3 bases and J 1 base, leaving 9 bases between the germline ends. Germline V lookup: CDR1 SEHNR, CDR2 FQNEAQ (reference sequence). This CDR3 has 14 residues. Preparation of the TCRbeta library used unique molecular identifiers. TCRdb redid the calling of the PCR reads with MiXCR, one entry per CDR3 protein. The sample carries around 600,000 distinct CDR3 sequences, roughly 15% recorded once. This sequence originates from a human donor who donated a stem cell graft to a child with acute myeloid leukemia. The chain links TRBV7-9 to TRBJ1-1; D gene unclear. The sample was PBMCs from the stem cell graft donor, taken from the stem cell graft. CDR3 in amino acids: CASSFMVQNTEAFF. CDR3 DNA: TGTGCCAGCAGCTTTATGGTACAGAACACTGAAGCTTTCTTT.